Presented here are 10 T cell receptor beta chains from one specimen sequenced in a study of regulatory T cells in long-lasting Graves disease. Indicated time point: newly diagnosed GD, antithyroid drugs for less than 3 months. PBMC-extracted RNA yielded the TCR library. The TCR beta library used iRepertoire HTBI primers with Arm-PCR amplification of CDR3. Using its own MiXCR run on the multiplex PCR reads, TCRdb lists one record per CDR3 protein. The table lists around 450,000 distinct CDR3 sequences, about 15% of them singletons, with over 7.5% in the top ten. This sample also appeared in a second study, on T cells in Graves' hyperthyroidism and ophthalmopathy.

The material sequenced was peripheral blood mononuclear cells (PBMCs), taken at new diagnosis, from a patient treated with antithyroid drugs. All receptors derive from a woman in her thirties or forties with Graves disease.

This clonotype was observed a few times. V usage is TRBV12-3 or TRBV12-4 and J usage is TRBJ2-1, with a weak D call TRBD2 (5 bases). This CDR3 contains 14 residues. The ends were cut back, 5 bases at V and 6 bases at J, with 14 bases in the middle. The CDR3 sequence is CASSPYPGLNEQFF. For the CDR3, the DNA is TGTGCCAGCAGTCCCTACCCCGGACTCAATGAGCAGTTCTTC.

In this sample, this clonotype turned up many times. This chain connects TRBV11-3 to TRBJ2-1; TRBD1 matches 7 bases. V gave up 1 base and J gave up 8 bases; unmatched junction bases: 5. The CDR3 covers 14 residues. From germline, CDR1 is SGHNT and CDR2 YENEEA. The CDR3 nucleotides read TGTGCCAGCAGCTTAGGCCTCGGGACAGATGAGCAGTTCTTC. Its protein product is CASSLGLGTDEQFF.

In its sample, this clonotype was seen many times. The rearrangement uses TRBV13 and TRBJ2-4, with D unresolved. Germline CDR1 is PRHDT and CDR2 is FYEKMQ (reference sequence). Trimming removed 5 bases from V and 10 bases from J, with 9 bases in between. There are 11 residues in the CDR3. The CDR3 sequence is CASSLGPIQYF. CDR3 coding DNA: TGTGCCAGCAGCCTCGGACCGATTCAGTACTTC. The full variable domain, its missing parts supplied by reference TRBV13 and TRBJ2-4, is AAGVIQSPRHLIKEKRETATLKCYPIPRHDTVYWYQQGPGQDPQFLISFYEKMQSDKGSIPDRFSAQQFSDYHSELNMSSLELGDSALYFCASSLGPIQYFGAGTRLSVL.

This clonotype was picked up one time. A much larger clone differs by one base, so this may be a read error. The CDR3 end shows no conserved phenylalanine or tryptophan, and so a read error is likely. The rearrangement joins TRBV20-1 to TRBJ2-1; 13 bases line up with TRBD2. CDR1 and CDR2 (germline): DFQATT, SNEGSKA (reference sequence). The CDR3 contains 18 residues. Trimming at V came to 6 bases and at J to 8 bases, leaving 19 bases not matched to a gene. The CDR3 DNA is TGCAGTGCGATAGGACTAGCGGGAGAGAGGGGTATACGGTATGAGCAGTTCCTC. Translated: CSAIGLAGERGIRYEQFL.

The sample holds many counts of this clonotype. The chain carries TRBV11-2 and TRBJ2-7; 9 bases line up with TRBD2. Losses at the gene ends were 5 bases for V and 7 bases for J; bases not matched to a gene: 15. The CDR3 is 16 residues long. The V gene's germline CDR1 is SGHAT and CDR2 FQNNGV. The DNA for the CDR3 is TGTGCCAGCAGCCCTTACCTAGGTAGCGGGAGTAAAGAGCAGTACTTC. It is translated as CASSPYLGSGSKEQYF. Filled out from reference TRBV11-2 and TRBJ2-7, the complete variable domain reads EAGVAQSPRYKIIEKRQSVAFWCNPISGHATLYWYQQILGQGPKLLIQFQNNGVVDDSQLPKDRFSAERLKGVDSTLKIQPAKLEDSAVYLCASSPYLGSGSKEQYFGPGTRLTVT.

The V call is TRBV5-8, the J call TRBJ2-7, with D tentatively TRBD1 or TRBD2 (5 bases each). Germline CDR1 reads SGHTS; CDR2 reads YDEGEE. V lost 2 bases and J 2 bases, leaving 14 bases between the germline ends. The length of the CDR3 is 15 residues. The CDR3 here is CASSFGTAETYEQYF. The CDR3 region has the DNA TGTGCCAGCAGCTTCGGGACGGCCGAAACCTACGAGCAGTACTTC.

V and J are TRBV5-6 and TRBJ1-5, with D unclear. V lost 2 bases to trimming and J lost 0 bases, with 6 bases between them. This CDR3 region has 14 residues. Germline values: CDR1 SGHDT, CDR2 YYEEEE. This chain's CDR3 is CASSFAYSNQPQHF. Here the CDR3 DNA reads TGTGCCAGCAGCTTTGCGTATAGCAATCAGCCCCAGCATTTT.

This chain uses TRBV28 with TRBJ2-1; 9 nucleotides line up with TRBD2. The CDR3 is 17 residues long. V gave up 5 bases and J gave up 5 bases; unmatched junction bases: 13. Germline CDR1 reads MDHEN; CDR2 reads SYDVKM. In nucleotides, the CDR3 is TGTGCCAGCAGTCAACCCGGAGGGCTAGCGGGACACAATGAGCAGTTCTTC. Its translation: CASSQPGGLAGHNEQFF. The variable domain in full, completed from reference TRBV28 and TRBJ2-1, reads DVKVTQSSRYLVKRTGEKVFLECVQDMDHENMFWYRQDPGLGLRLIYFSYDVKMKEKGDIPEGYSVSREKKERFSLILESASTNQTSMYLCASSQPGGLAGHNEQFFGPGTRLTVL.

Of note for this clonotype: One base away lies a much larger clone, so this may be a sequencing read error. This chain joins TRBV11-3 and TRBJ2-7, with 9 bases fitting TRBD2. CDR1 SGHNT and CDR2 YENEEA come from the germline V gene. The CDR3 covers 17 residues. The CDR3 DNA is TGTGCCAGCGGCTTATACTGGTTAGCGGGAGACCCCTACGAGCAGTACTTC. Amino acids: CASGLYWLAGDPYEQYF.

This clonotype was seen only a few times. V usage is TRBV2 and J usage is TRBJ1-1, with a weak D call TRBD1 (6 bases). Trimming pared 5 bases from V and 1 base from J, leaving 14 bases between. The CDR3 contains 15 residues. Looked up from germline, CDR1 is SNHLY and CDR2 is FYNNEI. CDR3 sequence reads: CASSPPGAANTEAFF. Written as DNA, the CDR3 is TGTGCCAGCAGTCCGCCAGGGGCGGCGAACACTGAAGCTTTCTTT.